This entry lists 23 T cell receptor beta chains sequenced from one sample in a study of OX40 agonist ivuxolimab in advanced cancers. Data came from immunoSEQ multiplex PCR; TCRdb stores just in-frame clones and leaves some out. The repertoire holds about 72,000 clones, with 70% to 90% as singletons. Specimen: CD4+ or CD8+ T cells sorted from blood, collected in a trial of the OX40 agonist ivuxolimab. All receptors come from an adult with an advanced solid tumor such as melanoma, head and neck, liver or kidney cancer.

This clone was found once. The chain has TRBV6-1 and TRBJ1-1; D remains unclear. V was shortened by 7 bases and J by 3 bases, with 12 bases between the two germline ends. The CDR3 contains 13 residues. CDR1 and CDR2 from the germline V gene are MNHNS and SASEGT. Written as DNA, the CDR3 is TGTGCCAGCACCAAGGTGAGGGACACTGAAGCTTTCTTT. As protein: CASTKVRDTEAFF.

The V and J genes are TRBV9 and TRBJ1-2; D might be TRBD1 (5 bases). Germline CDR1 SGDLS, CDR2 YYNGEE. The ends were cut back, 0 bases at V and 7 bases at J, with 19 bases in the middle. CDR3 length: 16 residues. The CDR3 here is CASSVDLGQGSGGYTF. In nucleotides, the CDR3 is TGTGCCAGCAGCGTAGATCTAGGACAAGGGTCAGGTGGCTACACCTTC.

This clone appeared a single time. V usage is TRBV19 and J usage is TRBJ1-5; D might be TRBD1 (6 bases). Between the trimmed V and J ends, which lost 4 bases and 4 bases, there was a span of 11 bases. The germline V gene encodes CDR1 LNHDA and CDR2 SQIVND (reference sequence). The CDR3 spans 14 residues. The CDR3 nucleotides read TGTGCCAGTAGTACGGACAGCCTAAATCAGCCCCAGCATTTT. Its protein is CASSTDSLNQPQHF.

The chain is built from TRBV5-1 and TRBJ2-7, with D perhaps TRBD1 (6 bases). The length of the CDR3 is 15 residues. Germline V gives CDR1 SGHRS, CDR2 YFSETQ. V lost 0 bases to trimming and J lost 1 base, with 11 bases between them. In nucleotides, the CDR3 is TGCGCCAGCAGCTTGGTGGGGGCGAGATCCTACGAGCAGTACTTC. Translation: CASSLVGARSYEQYF.

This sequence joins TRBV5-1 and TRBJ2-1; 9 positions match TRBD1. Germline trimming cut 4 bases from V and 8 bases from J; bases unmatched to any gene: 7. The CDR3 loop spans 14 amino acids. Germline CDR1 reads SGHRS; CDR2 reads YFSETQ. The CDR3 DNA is TGCGCCAGCAGCCCGGGACAGGGTAGGGATGAGCAGTTCTTC. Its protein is CASSPGQGRDEQFF.

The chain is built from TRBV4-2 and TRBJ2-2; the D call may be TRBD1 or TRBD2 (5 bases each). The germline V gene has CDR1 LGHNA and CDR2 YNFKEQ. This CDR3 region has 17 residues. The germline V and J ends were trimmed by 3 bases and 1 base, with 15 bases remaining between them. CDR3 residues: CASSHKQGTLNTGELFF. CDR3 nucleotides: TGTGCCAGCAGCCACAAGCAAGGGACGCTGAACACCGGGGAGCTGTTTTTT.

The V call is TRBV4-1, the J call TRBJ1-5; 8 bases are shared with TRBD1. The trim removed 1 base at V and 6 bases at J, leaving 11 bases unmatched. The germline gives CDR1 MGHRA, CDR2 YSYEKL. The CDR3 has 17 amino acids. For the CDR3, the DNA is TGCGCCAGCAGCCAAGTACTCAGGGGGCCCATAGGTCAGCCCCAGCATTTT. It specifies CASSQVLRGPIGQPQHF.

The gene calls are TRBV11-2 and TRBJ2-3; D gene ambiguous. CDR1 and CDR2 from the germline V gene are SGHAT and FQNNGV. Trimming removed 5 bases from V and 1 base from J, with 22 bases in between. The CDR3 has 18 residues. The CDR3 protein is CASSAPVASRRGTDTQYF. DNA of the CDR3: TGTGCCAGCAGCGCCCCGGTAGCTTCGAGAAGAGGCACAGATACGCAGTATTTT.

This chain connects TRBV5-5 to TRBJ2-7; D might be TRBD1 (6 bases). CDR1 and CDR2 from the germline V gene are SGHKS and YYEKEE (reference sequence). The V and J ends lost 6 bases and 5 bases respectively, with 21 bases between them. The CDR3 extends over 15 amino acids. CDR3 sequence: CASTTTGSRANEQYF. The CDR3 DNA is TGTGCCAGCACCACTACAGGGTCCCGAGCCAACGAGCAGTACTTC.

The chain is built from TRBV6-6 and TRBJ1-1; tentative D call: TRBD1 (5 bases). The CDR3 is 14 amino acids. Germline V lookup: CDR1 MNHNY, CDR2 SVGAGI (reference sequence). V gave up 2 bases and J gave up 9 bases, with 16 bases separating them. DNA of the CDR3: TGTGCCAGCAGTTACGGGCGGGGCGGAGGGAAAGCTTTCTTT. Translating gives CASSYGRGGGKAFF.

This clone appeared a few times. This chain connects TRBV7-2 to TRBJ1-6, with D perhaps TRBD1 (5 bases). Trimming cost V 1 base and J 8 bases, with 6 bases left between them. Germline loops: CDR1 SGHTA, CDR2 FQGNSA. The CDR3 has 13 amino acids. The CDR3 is CASSLVGDSPLHF. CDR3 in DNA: TGTGCCAGCAGCTTAGTGGGGGATTCACCCCTCCACTTT.

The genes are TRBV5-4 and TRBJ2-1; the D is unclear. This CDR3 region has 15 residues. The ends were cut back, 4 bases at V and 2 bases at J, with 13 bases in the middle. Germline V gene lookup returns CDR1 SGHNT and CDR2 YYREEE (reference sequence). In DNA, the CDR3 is TGTGCCAGCAGCCTTGACATGGGGACCTACAATGAGCAGTTCTTC. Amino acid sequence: CASSLDMGTYNEQFF.

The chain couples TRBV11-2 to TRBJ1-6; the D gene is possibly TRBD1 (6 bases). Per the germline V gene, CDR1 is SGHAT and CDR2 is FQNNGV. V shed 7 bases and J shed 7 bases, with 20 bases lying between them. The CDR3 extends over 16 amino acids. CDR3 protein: CASNRGTGQGNSPLHF. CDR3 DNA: TGTGCCAGCAATAGGGGTACGGGGCAGGGGAATTCACCCCTCCACTTT.

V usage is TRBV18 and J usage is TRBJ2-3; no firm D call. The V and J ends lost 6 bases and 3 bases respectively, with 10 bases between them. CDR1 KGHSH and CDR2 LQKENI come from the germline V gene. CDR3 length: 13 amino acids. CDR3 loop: CASSYRETDTQYF. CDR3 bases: TGTGCCAGCTCGTATAGGGAAACAGATACGCAGTATTTT.

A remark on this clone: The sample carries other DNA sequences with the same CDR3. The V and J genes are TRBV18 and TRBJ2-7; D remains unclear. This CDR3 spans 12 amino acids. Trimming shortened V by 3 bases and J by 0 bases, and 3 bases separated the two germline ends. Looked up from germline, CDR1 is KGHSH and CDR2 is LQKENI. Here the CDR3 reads CASSPSSYEQYF. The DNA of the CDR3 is TGTGCCAGCTCACCTAGCTCCTACGAGCAGTACTTC.

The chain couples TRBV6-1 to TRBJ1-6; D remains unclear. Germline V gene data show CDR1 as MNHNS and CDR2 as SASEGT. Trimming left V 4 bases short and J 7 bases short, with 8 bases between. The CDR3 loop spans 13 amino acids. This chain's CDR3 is CASSVQSNSPLHF. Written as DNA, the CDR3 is TGTGCCAGCAGTGTCCAAAGCAATTCACCCCTCCACTTT.

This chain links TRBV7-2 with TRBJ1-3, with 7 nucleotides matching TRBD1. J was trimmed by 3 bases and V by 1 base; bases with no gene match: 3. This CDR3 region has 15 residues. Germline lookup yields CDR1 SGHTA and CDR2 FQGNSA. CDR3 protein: CASSLGQGSGNTIYF. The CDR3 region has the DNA TGTGCCAGCAGCTTAGGACAGGGAAGTGGAAACACCATATATTTT.

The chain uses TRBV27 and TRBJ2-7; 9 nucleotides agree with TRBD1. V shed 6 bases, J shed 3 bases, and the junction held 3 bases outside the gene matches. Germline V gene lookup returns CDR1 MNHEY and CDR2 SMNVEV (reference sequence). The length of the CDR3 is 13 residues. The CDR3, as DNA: TGTGCCAGCAGAGGACAGGGGTTCTACGAGCAGTACTTC. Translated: CASRGQGFYEQYF.

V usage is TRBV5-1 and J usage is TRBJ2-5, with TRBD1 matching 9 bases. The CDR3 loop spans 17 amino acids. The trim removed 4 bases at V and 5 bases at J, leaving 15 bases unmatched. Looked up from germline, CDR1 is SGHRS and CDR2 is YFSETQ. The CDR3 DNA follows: TGCGCCAGCAGCCTAACTATAGAAACAGGGGGCGGGGAGACCCAGTACTTC. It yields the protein CASSLTIETGGGETQYF.

CDR3 amino acids: CASSIPPGGYEQYF. The CDR3 nucleotides are TGTGCCAGCAGTATCCCACCAGGGGGCTACGAGCAGTACTTC. The V call is TRBV28, the J call TRBJ2-7, with 7 bases aligning to TRBD1. The CDR3 consists of 14 residues. V trimming: 5 bases; J trimming: 3 bases; junction bases outside the gene matches: 7. From germline, CDR1 is MDHEN and CDR2 SYDVKM.

DNA for the CDR3: TGTGCCAGCAGACCTACAGGGATCATCCAAGAGACCCAGTACTTC. Translation: CASRPTGIIQETQYF. The chain carries TRBV7-9 and TRBJ2-5; TRBD1 might be the D (6 bases). The CDR3 totals 15 residues. Germline V gene sequence: CDR1 SEHNR, CDR2 FQNEAQ (reference sequence). V gave up 6 bases and J gave up 1 base, with 15 bases separating them. Filled out from reference TRBV7-9 and TRBJ2-5, the complete variable domain reads DTGVSQNPRHKITKRGQNVTFRCDPISEHNRLYWYRQTLGQGPEFLTYFQNEAQLEKSRLLSDRFSAERPKGSFSTLEIQRTEQGDSAMYLCASRPTGIIQETQYFGPGTRLLVL.

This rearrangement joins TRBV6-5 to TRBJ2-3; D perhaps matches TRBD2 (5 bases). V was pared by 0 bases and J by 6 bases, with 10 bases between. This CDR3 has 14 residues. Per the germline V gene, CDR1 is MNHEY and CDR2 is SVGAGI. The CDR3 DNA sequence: TGTGCCAGCAGTTACTCCCGGGGTGGGGATACGCAGTATTTT. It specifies CASSYSRGGDTQYF.

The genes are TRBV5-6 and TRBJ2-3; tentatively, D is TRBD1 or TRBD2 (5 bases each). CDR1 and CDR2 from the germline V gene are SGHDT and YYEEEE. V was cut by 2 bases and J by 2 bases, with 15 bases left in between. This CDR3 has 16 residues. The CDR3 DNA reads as TGTGCCAGCAGCTTAGCAGGGACCTATAACACAGATACGCAGTATTTT. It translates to CASSLAGTYNTDTQYF.